A selection of T cell receptor beta chains follows, all from one sample in a study of beta chain features in type 1 diabetes. TCRdb keeps only in-frame clones here, not all; method: immunoSEQ multiplex PCR. The sample lists 15,000 to 20,000 clones, approximately 50% occurring once. Sample: stem cell memory CD4+ T cells from blood. The receptors stem from a man between 18 and 29 years old in good health. Both conserved end residues are part of each CDR3. The D gene is left open where the match is weak. The size entry is marked missing in some rows and otherwise reads once, few, many or a size class.

cdr3_aa: CASSPRLATYNEQFF; cdr3_nt: TGCGCCAGCAGCCCTCGCCTAGCGACCTACAATGAGCAGTTCTTC; v_call: TRBV4-3; clone_size: NA; d_call: NA; j_call: TRBJ2-1
cdr3_aa: CASSISGQSIEGYTF; cdr3_nt: TGTGCCAGCAGCATCTCAGGACAGTCCATTGAGGGCTACACCTTC; v_call: TRBV7-9; clone_size: NA; d_call: NA; j_call: TRBJ1-2
cdr3_aa: CASSPSLISYNEQFF; cdr3_nt: TGCGCCAGCAGCCCCAGTCTGATTTCCTACAATGAGCAGTTCTTC; v_call: TRBV4-3; clone_size: few; d_call: NA; j_call: TRBJ2-1
cdr3_aa: CSVVVATSTDTQYF; cdr3_nt: TGCAGCGTTGTCGTAGCAACTAGCACAGATACGCAGTATTTT; v_call: TRBV29-1; clone_size: once; d_call: NA; j_call: TRBJ2-3
cdr3_aa: CAWSLGGYTGELFF; cdr3_nt: TGTGCCTGGAGCCTGGGGGGGTACACCGGGGAGCTGTTTTTT; v_call: TRBV30; clone_size: NA; d_call: TRBD2; j_call: TRBJ2-2
cdr3_aa: CASSRLLRAKNIQYF; cdr3_nt: TGTGCCAGTAGCCGCCTCCTTAGAGCCAAAAACATTCAGTACTTC; v_call: TRBV19; clone_size: NA; d_call: NA; j_call: TRBJ2-4
cdr3_aa: CASSPGWRAEKLFF; cdr3_nt: TGTGCCAGCAGCCCGGGGTGGCGGGCTGAAAAACTGTTTTTT; v_call: TRBV5-4; clone_size: few; d_call: NA; j_call: TRBJ1-4
cdr3_aa: CASSSMGHSSPLHF; cdr3_nt: TGTGCCAGCAGCTCCATGGGACATAGTTCACCCCTCCACTTT; v_call: TRBV9; clone_size: NA; d_call: NA; j_call: TRBJ1-6
cdr3_aa: CASSLQGGNTGELFF; cdr3_nt: TGCGCCAGCAGCTTACAGGGCGGGAACACCGGGGAGCTGTTTTTT; v_call: TRBV5-1; clone_size: NA; d_call: NA; j_call: TRBJ2-2
cdr3_aa: CASSLDSGRYEQYF; cdr3_nt: TGTGCCAGCAGCTTGGATAGCGGGAGGTACGAGCAGTACTTC; v_call: TRBV5-4; clone_size: NA; d_call: TRBD2; j_call: TRBJ2-7
cdr3_aa: CASSSGTGSYEQYF; cdr3_nt: TGTGCCAGCAGCTCCGGGACAGGTTCCTACGAGCAGTACTTC; v_call: TRBV7-2; clone_size: NA; d_call: TRBD1; j_call: TRBJ2-7
cdr3_aa: CASSLVGLAGVPAYEQYF; cdr3_nt: TGTGCCAGCAGCTTAGTGGGACTAGCGGGAGTGCCAGCCTACGAGCAGTACTTC; v_call: TRBV7-2; clone_size: NA; d_call: TRBD2; j_call: TRBJ2-7
cdr3_aa: CAWSLAGLSSYEQYF; cdr3_nt: TGTGCCTGGAGTCTAGCGGGGCTGAGCTCCTACGAGCAGTACTTC; v_call: TRBV30; clone_size: NA; d_call: TRBD2; j_call: TRBJ2-7
cdr3_aa: CASSGQGDYNEQFF; cdr3_nt: TGTGCCAGCAGCGGACAGGGCGACTACAATGAGCAGTTCTTC; v_call: TRBV2; clone_size: few; d_call: TRBD1; j_call: TRBJ2-1
cdr3_aa: CASSYSFQGGTDTQYF; cdr3_nt: TGTGCCAGCAGCTACTCCTTCCAGGGGGGCACAGATACGCAGTATTTT; v_call: TRBV7-9; clone_size: NA; d_call: TRBD1; j_call: TRBJ2-3
cdr3_aa: CASSQGVGSYNEQFF; cdr3_nt: TGTGCCAGCAGCCAAGGGGTAGGCTCCTACAATGAGCAGTTCTTC; v_call: TRBV7-3; clone_size: NA; d_call: NA; j_call: TRBJ2-1
cdr3_aa: CAWNQGKVHEQYF; cdr3_nt: TGTGCCTGGAATCAGGGAAAAGTCCACGAGCAGTACTTC; v_call: TRBV30; clone_size: NA; d_call: NA; j_call: TRBJ2-7
cdr3_aa: CASSFTVQETQYF; cdr3_nt: TGTGCCAGCAGCTTTACAGTCCAAGAGACCCAGTACTTC; v_call: TRBV11-2; clone_size: few; d_call: NA; j_call: TRBJ2-5
cdr3_aa: CASKTLLTDTQYF; cdr3_nt: TGTGCCAGCAAAACCTTACTCACAGATACGCAGTATTTT; v_call: TRBV2; clone_size: NA; d_call: NA; j_call: TRBJ2-3
cdr3_aa: CASSLYRDKNTEAFF; cdr3_nt: TGTGCCAGCAGCCTATACCGGGACAAGAACACTGAAGCTTTCTTT; v_call: TRBV5-8; clone_size: NA; d_call: NA; j_call: TRBJ1-1
cdr3_aa: CASSITAGGRTQYF; cdr3_nt: TGTGCCAGTAGTATTACGGCAGGGGGTAGGACCCAGTACTTC; v_call: TRBV19; clone_size: few; d_call: TRBD1; j_call: TRBJ2-5
cdr3_aa: CASSPQGNQPQHF; cdr3_nt: TGTGCCAGCAGCCCCCAGGGCAATCAGCCCCAGCATTTT; v_call: TRBV14; clone_size: NA; d_call: NA; j_call: TRBJ1-5
cdr3_aa: CASSYTGFVDRELFF; cdr3_nt: TGTGCCAGCAGTTACACAGGGTTCGTTGACAGGGAGCTGTTTTTT; v_call: TRBV6-5; clone_size: few; d_call: NA; j_call: TRBJ2-2
cdr3_aa: CASSLAPGGRQRAKGAFF; cdr3_nt: TGTGCCAGCAGCTTAGCCCCAGGGGGTAGGCAGAGGGCAAAGGGAGCTTTCTTT; v_call: TRBV7-9; clone_size: NA; d_call: TRBD1; j_call: TRBJ1-1
cdr3_aa: CASSTRGPGLAGAVEQFF; cdr3_nt: TGCGCCAGCAGCACCCGAGGGCCGGGACTAGCGGGAGCCGTTGAGCAGTTCTTC; v_call: TRBV4-3; clone_size: NA; d_call: TRBD2; j_call: TRBJ2-1
cdr3_aa: CASSFPPTGWRNYGYTF; cdr3_nt: TGTGCCAGCAGCTTTCCCCCGACAGGGTGGAGAAACTATGGCTACACCTTC; v_call: TRBV7-9; clone_size: NA; d_call: TRBD1; j_call: TRBJ1-2
cdr3_aa: CASSLPGGKKETQYF; cdr3_nt: TGTGCCAGCAGTTTACCGGGGGGGAAGAAAGAGACCCAGTACTTC; v_call: TRBV28; clone_size: NA; d_call: TRBD2; j_call: TRBJ2-5